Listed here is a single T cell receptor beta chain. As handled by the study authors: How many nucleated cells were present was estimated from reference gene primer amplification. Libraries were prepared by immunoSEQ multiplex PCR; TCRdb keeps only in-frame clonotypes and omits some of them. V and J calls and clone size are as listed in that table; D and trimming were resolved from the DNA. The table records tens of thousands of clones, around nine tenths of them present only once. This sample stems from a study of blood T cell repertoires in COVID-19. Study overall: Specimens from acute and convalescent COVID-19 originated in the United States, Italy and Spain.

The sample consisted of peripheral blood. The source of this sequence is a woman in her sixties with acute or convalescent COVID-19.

The CDR3, as DNA: TGTGCCAGCAGTCCGGACAGGGAAGCTAACTATGGCTACACCTTC. Translation: CASSPDREANYGYTF. This rearrangement joins TRBV27 to TRBJ1-2; 8 positions agree with TRBD1. Trimming removed 5 bases from V and 0 bases from J; junction bases left unmatched: 5. Germline V gene lookup returns CDR1 MNHEY and CDR2 SMNVEV (reference sequence). CDR3 length equals 15 residues.